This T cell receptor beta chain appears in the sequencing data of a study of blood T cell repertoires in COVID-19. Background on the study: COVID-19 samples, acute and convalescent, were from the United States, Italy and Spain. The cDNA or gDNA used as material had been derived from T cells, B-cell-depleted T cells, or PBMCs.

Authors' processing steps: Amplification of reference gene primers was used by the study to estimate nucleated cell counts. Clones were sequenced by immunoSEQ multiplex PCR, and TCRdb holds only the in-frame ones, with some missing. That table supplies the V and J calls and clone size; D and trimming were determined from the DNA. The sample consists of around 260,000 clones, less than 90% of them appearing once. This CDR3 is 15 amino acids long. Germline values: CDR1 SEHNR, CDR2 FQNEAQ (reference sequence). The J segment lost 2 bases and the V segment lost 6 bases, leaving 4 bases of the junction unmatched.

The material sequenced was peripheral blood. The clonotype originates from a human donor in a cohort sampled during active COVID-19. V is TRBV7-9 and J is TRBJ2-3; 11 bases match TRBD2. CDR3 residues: CASRGTSGHTDTQYF. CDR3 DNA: TGTGCCAGCAGGGGGACTAGCGGACACACAGATACGCAGTATTTT.